Listed here is a single T cell receptor beta chain. This sample is part of a study of cytomegalovirus exposure and HLA in healthy donors. PCR used 60 Vbeta primers and 13 Jbeta primers. The method was immunoSEQ multiplex PCR; TCRdb's version includes in-frame clones alone and lacks a portion of them. The sample carries roughly 150,000 clones, about 85% recorded once. Trimming cost V 4 bases and J 7 bases; bases outside gene matches: 6. The CDR3 totals 15 residues. Germline CDR1 reads SGHNT; CDR2 reads YYREEE (reference sequence). The source material was PBMCs. The sequence came from a boy between 2 and 15 years old in good health and CMV-seronegative. The chain joins TRBV5-4 to TRBJ1-4, with 11 bases matching TRBD1. The CDR3 coding sequence is TGTGCCAGCAGCCCGAGGGGACAGGGGGGTGAAAAACTGTTTTTT. Residues: CASSPRGQGGEKLFF. Filled out from reference TRBV5-4 and TRBJ1-4, the complete variable domain reads ETGVTQSPTHLIKTRGQQVTLRCSSQSGHNTVSWYQQALGQGPQFIFQYYREEENGRGNFPPRFSGLQFPNYSSELNVNALELDDSALYLCASSPRGQGGEKLFFGSGTQLSVL.